Described below is a single T cell receptor (beta chain) sequence and its context. Its antigen has not been determined. No base quality values were provided; no much bigger clone lies one nucleotide off. The meaning of the sample's treatment or condition label: in vitro stimulation with specific CMV peptide epitopes to enrich CMV-specific T cells. This sample was included in a study of T cell repertoires in cytomegalovirus infection (dated by TCRdb to about 2019). Study-wide context: Recently identified HLA-C-restricted CMV epitopes, whose presentation resists viral immunomodulation, were targeted by peptide stimulations together with well-studied HLA-B-restricted epitopes. Donor HLA type was relevant to the analysis, because carriage of CMV infection together with the matching HLA type was indicated by public TCR beta signatures. Here is what the overall study found, with its caveats: Carriers of CMV infection plus the relevant HLA type were discriminated by the cumulative frequency of public TCR beta family members in the study cohort and in an independent 352-donor cohort. In the ex vivo response, HLA-C-restricted CMV-specific TCR beta clonotypes were dominant, and in two of eight donors the single most frequent clonotype came from this HLA-C-restricted group.

Cut back by 3 bases and 8 bases, the V and J ends lie 13 bases apart. The CDR3 contains 13 residues, cysteine and phenylalanine counted. Of the read, only the CDR3 DNA is kept; its 39 bases are in frame from base 1. Sequenced using an Illumina HiSeq 1500. TCRdb reprocessing: public reads trimmed at Q25 with fastp, clones called with MiXCR, in-frame beta chains kept. Here each entry gathers all rows of one CDR3 protein and keeps the most common genes and DNA. The sample table records 550,000 to 700,000 distinct CDR3 sequences; about 39% of these occur just once. Of the sample, 48% is held by the ten largest clones.

Here the chain combines TRBV12-3 or TRBV12-4 and TRBJ1-2, and possibly TRBD1, on 5 matching bases. This sample comprised cultured PBMCs, obtained from culture after CMV antigen stimulation. The receptor's source is a human donor in good health (CMV status not recorded). Some clones in this sample may be carry-over from other donors' samples. DNA sequence: TGTGCCAGCAGTTTCACCGGGGCTGGAGGCTACACCTTC. The resulting protein is CASSFTGAGGYTF.